The 29 T cell receptor beta chains below all came from one sample that was sequenced in a study of radiotherapy plus CTLA-4 blockade in lung cancer. TCRdb keeps only in-frame clones here, not all; method: immunoSEQ multiplex PCR. The table lists about 110,000 clones, roughly four fifths of them singletons. This specimen was peripheral blood, taken from a patient treated with radiotherapy plus ipilimumab. These receptors were collected from a human donor with non-small cell lung cancer that progressed on radiotherapy plus ipilimumab. Some clones in this sample may be carry-over from other donors' samples.

The CDR3 DNA is TGTGCCAGCAGATTGACAACTATCACTGAAGCTTTCTTT. It encodes CASRLTTITEAFF. The V gene is TRBV6-1, the J gene TRBJ1-1; D gene ambiguous. Germline V gene sequence: CDR1 MNHNS, CDR2 SASEGT. The germline V and J ends were trimmed by 6 bases and 4 bases, with 12 bases remaining between them. The CDR3 has 13 residues.

The gene calls are TRBV2 and TRBJ1-2, with unresolved D. The CDR3 sequence is 12 residues long. The germline CDR1 and CDR2 sequences are SNHLY and FYNNEI. The ends were cut back, 6 bases at V and 8 bases at J, with 13 bases in the middle. CDR3 in amino acids: CASRPLGRGYTF. CDR3 coding DNA: TGTGCCAGCAGGCCCCTAGGCAGAGGCTACACCTTC. Using reference TRBV2 and TRBJ1-2 for the parts outside the CDR3, the full variable domain is EPEVTQTPSHQVTQMGQEVILRCVPISNHLYFYWYRQILGQKVEFLVSFYNNEISEKSEIFDDQFSVERPDGSNFTLKIRSTKLEDSAMYFCASRPLGRGYTFGSGTRLTVV.

The DNA for the CDR3 is TGCAGTGTATCCAGGGGCGAGACCCAGTACTTC. Translated: CSVSRGETQYF. The chain employs TRBV20-1 and TRBJ2-5; D possibly corresponds to TRBD1 (6 bases). The V gene's germline CDR1 is DFQATT and CDR2 SNEGSKA (reference sequence). Between the trimmed V and J ends, which lost 7 bases and 5 bases, there was a span of 11 bases. This CDR3 spans 11 amino acids.

This sequence joins TRBV19 and TRBJ2-3, with 8 positions matching TRBD2. This CDR3 spans 15 amino acids. The germline CDR1 and CDR2 sequences are LNHDA and SQIVND (reference sequence). V lost 8 bases and J lost 6; bases outside the gene matches: 13. The CDR3 region is CASSIAGSAWDTQYF. In DNA, the CDR3 is TGTGCCAGTTCAATAGCGGGATCCGCATGGGATACGCAGTATTTT. The full variable domain, rest sourced from reference TRBV19 and TRBJ2-3, is DGGITQSPKYLFRKEGQNVTLSCEQNLNHDAMYWYRQDPGQGLRLIYYSQIVNDFQKGDIAEGYSVSREKKESFPLTVTSAQKNPTAFYLCASSIAGSAWDTQYFGPGTRLTVL.

The genes are TRBV7-9 and TRBJ1-5, with D possibly matching TRBD1 (6 bases). CDR3 size: 13 residues. Looked up from germline, CDR1 is SEHNR and CDR2 is FQNEAQ (reference sequence). V shed 1 base and J shed 5 bases, with 6 bases lying between them. The CDR3 nucleotides read TGTGCCAGCAGCTTAGAGGGGGATCAGCCCCAGCATTTT. Residues: CASSLEGDQPQHF. Based on the CDR3 plus reference TRBV7-9 and TRBJ1-5, the full variable domain is DTGVSQNPRHKITKRGQNVTFRCDPISEHNRLYWYRQTLGQGPEFLTYFQNEAQLEKSRLLSDRFSAERPKGSFSTLEIQRTEQGDSAMYLCASSLEGDQPQHFGDGTRLSIL.

This clone was observed a single time. The chain links TRBV7-6 to TRBJ2-5; no firm D call. The ends were cut back, 3 bases at V and 2 bases at J, with 10 bases in the middle. Germline CDR1 reads SGHVS; CDR2 reads FNYEAQ. The CDR3 covers 14 residues. This CDR3 is CASSFQVLQETQYF. Here the CDR3 DNA reads TGTGCCAGCAGCTTCCAAGTTTTACAAGAGACCCAGTACTTC. The whole variable domain, remainder taken from reference TRBV7-6 and TRBJ2-5, is GAGVSQSPRYKVTKRGQDVALRCDPISGHVSLYWYRQALGQGPEFLTYFNYEAQQDKSGLPNDRFSAERPEGSISTLTIQRTEQRDSAMYRCASSFQVLQETQYFGPGTRLLVL.

The genes are TRBV13 and TRBJ1-1; D is undetermined. The germline V gene has CDR1 PRHDT and CDR2 FYEKMQ (reference sequence). The CDR3 is made up of 13 amino acids. Trimming took 4 bases from V and 7 from J, leaving 13 bases between them. This CDR3 reads CASSSTFKSEAFF. DNA for the CDR3: TGTGCCAGCAGCTCAACATTTAAAAGTGAAGCTTTCTTT. Using reference TRBV13 and TRBJ1-1 for the parts outside the CDR3, the full variable domain is AAGVIQSPRHLIKEKRETATLKCYPIPRHDTVYWYQQGPGQDPQFLISFYEKMQSDKGSIPDRFSAQQFSDYHSELNMSSLELGDSALYFCASSSTFKSEAFFGQGTRLTVV.

The CDR3 sequence is CASSQDVPWQGYEQYF. The DNA of the CDR3 is TGCGCCAGCAGCCAAGATGTCCCATGGCAGGGCTACGAGCAGTACTTC. The chain links TRBV4-3 to TRBJ2-7, with D possibly being TRBD1 (5 bases). V dropped 0 bases and J dropped 3 bases, with 15 bases sitting between them. The CDR3 covers 16 residues. Germline V CDR1 and CDR2: LGHNA, YSLEER.

The chain has TRBV9 and TRBJ1-3; 7 nucleotides match TRBD1. The CDR3 length is 18 residues. V lost 0 bases, J lost 0 bases, and 9 bases stayed unmatched. Germline values: CDR1 SGDLS, CDR2 YYNGEE. Here the CDR3 reads CASSVGSPGGNSGNTIYF. The CDR3 DNA reads as TGTGCCAGCAGCGTAGGATCCCCAGGGGGGAACTCTGGAAACACCATATATTTT.

The rearrangement uses TRBV5-1 and TRBJ2-2, with TRBD1 as a possible D gene (5 bases). V dropped 0 bases and J dropped 7 bases, with 7 bases sitting between them. This CDR3 comprises 13 residues. The germline CDR1 and CDR2 sequences are SGHRS and YFSETQ. CDR3 region: CASSLEGNGELFF. The CDR3 DNA follows: TGCGCCAGCAGCTTGGAGGGGAACGGGGAGCTGTTTTTT.

The chain carries TRBV5-5 and TRBJ1-3; D gene unclear. Trimming left V 4 bases short and J 0 bases short, with 11 bases between. Looked up from germline, CDR1 is SGHKS and CDR2 is YYEKEE (reference sequence). The CDR3 sequence is 15 residues long. For the CDR3, the DNA is TGTGCCAGCAGCCTGTGGTGGAACTCTGGAAACACCATATATTTT. It is translated as CASSLWWNSGNTIYF. Full variable domain (outside the CDR3, taken from reference TRBV5-5 and TRBJ1-3): DAGVTQSPTHLIKTRGQQVTLRCSPISGHKSVSWYQQVLGQGPQFIFQYYEKEERGRGNFPDRFSARQFPNYSSELNVNALLLGDSALYLCASSLWWNSGNTIYFGEGSWLTVV.

The chain is built from TRBV5-5 and TRBJ1-4, with D tentatively TRBD1 (6 bases). Trimming shortened V by 4 bases and J by 0 bases, and 13 bases separated the two germline ends. The CDR3 has 16 amino acids. Germline CDR1 reads SGHKS; CDR2 reads YYEKEE (reference sequence). CDR3 nucleotide sequence: TGTGCCAGCAGCCTGTGGACAGCGGCAACTAATGAAAAACTGTTTTTT. It yields the protein CASSLWTAATNEKLFF.

This clone was seen a few times. The DNA for the CDR3 is TGTGCCAGCATCACATGGGGACAGGGAAACACCATATATTTT. Amino acid sequence: CASITWGQGNTIYF. This chain joins TRBV28 and TRBJ1-3, with 7 nucleotides matching TRBD1. The germline V gene encodes CDR1 MDHEN and CDR2 SYDVKM. CDR3 size: 14 residues. J lost 4 bases, V lost 7 bases, and 7 bases had no gene match.

In regard to this clone: One junction end does not reproduce the germline sequence, and a read error may be involved. The gene calls are TRBV7-2 and TRBJ2-7, with 12 bases matching TRBD1. The CDR3 is 16 amino acids. The V gene's germline CDR1 is SGHTA and CDR2 FQGNSA. The CDR3 DNA sequence: TGCGCCAGCAGCCAATCATTAGGGACAGGGGGCGGCGAGCAGTACTTC. Protein: CASSQSLGTGGGEQYF.

The V gene is TRBV11-1, the J gene TRBJ2-1; 7 positions match TRBD1. This CDR3 has 13 amino acids. Germline V gives CDR1 SGHAT, CDR2 FQDESV (reference sequence). CDR3 residues: CASGQRRYNEQFF. Written as DNA, the CDR3 is TGTGCGTCGGGACAGCGAAGATACAATGAGCAGTTCTTC.

This clone showed up just a few times. CDR3 residues: CASSAGINSGNTIYF. CDR3 sequence (DNA): TGCGCCAGCAGTGCGGGTATTAACTCTGGAAACACCATATATTTT. The chain has TRBV10-1 and TRBJ1-3; unclear D gene. Germline lookup yields CDR1 WNHNN and CDR2 SYGVQD (reference sequence). V was shortened by 4 bases and J by 0 bases, with 10 bases between the two germline ends. The CDR3 contains 15 residues.

The genes are TRBV4-2 and TRBJ1-5, with 8 bases matching TRBD1. From germline, CDR1 is LGHNA and CDR2 YNFKEQ. The CDR3 runs 14 residues. V dropped 4 bases and J dropped 5; count of bases not matched to a gene: 4. For the CDR3, the DNA is TGTGCCAGCAGCCGCACAGGGGGGGATCAGCCCCAGCATTTT. Amino acid sequence: CASSRTGGDQPQHF.

CDR3 sequence reads: CASTRGAATDTQYF. The DNA of the CDR3 is TGTGCCAGCACACGGGGGGCCGCCACAGATACGCAGTATTTT. The V and J genes are TRBV7-2 and TRBJ2-3; TRBD2 might be the D (7 bases). Trimming removed 7 bases at V and 2 bases at J, with 13 bases between. Germline V lookup: CDR1 SGHTA, CDR2 FQGNSA. This CDR3 is built from 14 residues.

The chain carries TRBV6-5 and TRBJ1-6; D unclear. Trimming removed 4 bases from V and 10 bases from J, with 17 bases in between. This CDR3 is 15 amino acids long. Per the germline V gene, CDR1 is MNHEY and CDR2 is SVGAGI. DNA for the CDR3: TGTGCCAGCAGTTTTGGACGGGCCGTCGGGTCACCCCTCCACTTT. The encoded protein is CASSFGRAVGSPLHF.

The table lists this clone with a few counts. The chain recombines TRBV6-5 with TRBJ1-5; 7 bases are shared with TRBD1. The trim removed 2 bases at V and 0 bases at J, leaving 1 base unmatched. Germline V gene data show CDR1 as MNHEY and CDR2 as SVGAGI. The CDR3 runs to 15 residues. The CDR3 protein is CASSYTGVSNQPQHF. CDR3 in DNA: TGTGCCAGCAGTTACACAGGGGTTAGCAATCAGCCCCAGCATTTT.

The V and J genes are TRBV11-3 and TRBJ2-5; 7 positions agree with TRBD1. The length of the CDR3 is 14 residues. CDR1 is SGHNT, CDR2 YENEEA, per germline. Losses at the gene ends were 5 bases for V and 2 bases for J; bases not matched to a gene: 5. The chain's CDR3 is CASSPGTAQETQYF. The CDR3 DNA reads as TGTGCCAGCAGCCCAGGGACAGCTCAAGAGACCCAGTACTTC.

The chain has TRBV7-2 and TRBJ1-1; the D is unclear. Germline V gives CDR1 SGHTA, CDR2 FQGNSA. The CDR3 sequence is 11 residues long. The V and J ends lost 1 base and 11 bases respectively, with 8 bases between them. The CDR3 here is CASSLVSAAFF. The CDR3 DNA reads TGTGCCAGCAGCTTAGTCAGTGCCGCTTTCTTT.

This chain joins TRBV27 and TRBJ2-1; no definite D call. V shed 8 bases and J shed 7 bases, with 15 bases lying between them. The CDR3 covers 13 residues. The germline CDR1 and CDR2 sequences are MNHEY and SMNVEV (reference sequence). CDR3 loop: CASGLGGRNEQFF. CDR3 DNA: TGTGCCAGCGGGTTAGGTGGGCGAAATGAGCAGTTCTTC.

This clone turned up a few times. V and J are TRBV18 and TRBJ2-7, with a possible D match to TRBD1 (6 bases). The CDR3 extends over 16 amino acids. V lost 2 bases and J 1 base, leaving 15 bases between the germline ends. Germline CDR1 and CDR2: KGHSH and LQKENI. CDR3 in amino acids: CASSPWDMQLSYEQYF. The CDR3 DNA sequence: TGTGCCAGCTCACCATGGGACATGCAATTGTCCTACGAGCAGTACTTC. Filled out from reference TRBV18 and TRBJ2-7, the complete variable domain reads NAGVMQNPRHLVRRRGQEARLRCSPMKGHSHVYWYRQLPEEGLKFMVYLQKENIIDESGMPKERFSAEFPKEGPSILRIQQVVRGDSAAYFCASSPWDMQLSYEQYFGPGTRLTVT.

This clone was seen a single time. This chain links TRBV6-1 with TRBJ1-6; unclear D gene. CDR3 length: 12 amino acids. The ends were cut back, 1 base at V and 11 bases at J, with 6 bases in the middle. Germline V lookup: CDR1 MNHNS, CDR2 SASEGT. CDR3 region: CASSEEHTPLHF. Here the CDR3 DNA reads TGTGCCAGCAGTGAAGAACATACACCCCTCCACTTT.

This chain uses TRBV4-1 with TRBJ1-1; 7 bases line up with TRBD1. The germline V gene encodes CDR1 MGHRA and CDR2 YSYEKL. The CDR3 consists of 15 residues. V was pared by 4 bases and J by 1 base, with 6 bases of the junction left unmatched. CDR3 loop: CASSPLGTANTEAFF. The CDR3 coding sequence is TGCGCCAGCAGCCCGCTTGGGACAGCGAACACTGAAGCTTTCTTT.

The chain couples TRBV5-1 to TRBJ1-1; maybe TRBD1 (5 bases). The ends were cut back, 1 base at V and 8 bases at J, with 9 bases in the middle. CDR3 size: 12 residues. Germline-derived CDR1 and CDR2 are SGHRS and YFSETQ. The CDR3 region is CASSLTGHEAFF. The CDR3 DNA reads TGCGCCAGCAGCTTGACAGGTCACGAAGCTTTCTTT.

This clone occurred once. The rearrangement links TRBV7-2 to TRBJ1-6; the D gene is possibly TRBD1 (6 bases). Germline CDR1 SGHTA, CDR2 FQGNSA. The V end was cut by 4 bases, the J end by 10 bases, with 14 bases between. The CDR3 contains 14 residues. The CDR3 DNA sequence: TGTGCCAGCAGCTCCAGGGAAAGGGGGTCACCCCTCCACTTT. Protein sequence: CASSSRERGSPLHF.

This chain uses TRBV7-9 with TRBJ2-5; 7 bases line up with TRBD2. The trim removed 3 bases at V and 4 bases at J, leaving 5 bases unmatched. Germline V lookup: CDR1 SEHNR, CDR2 FQNEAQ (reference sequence). CDR3 length equals 14 residues. The CDR3 loop reads CASSFSVAGETQYF. The CDR3 bases are TGTGCCAGCAGCTTTAGTGTAGCGGGAGAGACCCAGTACTTC.